The clone carrying this TCR beta chain was counted once. This specimen comes from a study of blood T cell repertoires in COVID-19. In the study overall: COVID-19 samples, acute and convalescent, were from the United States, Italy and Spain. PBMCs, B-cell-depleted T cells, or T cells were the source of the cDNA or gDNA that made up the material.

The V gene's germline CDR1 is LGHNA and CDR2 YSLEER. With V trimmed by 3 bases and J by 4 bases, 6 bases remained unmatched. The CDR3 has 16 amino acids. Assay: immunoSEQ multiplex PCR; the TCRdb copy retains only in-frame clones and omits some. The sample shows roughly 240,000 clones, under 90% of them seen only once. Participant-given clinical history determined each cohort assignment. Sequencing input: PBMCs or T cells enriched from blood (not recorded which). This clonotype was sampled from a middle-aged woman who had been exposed to COVID-19. This rearrangement joins TRBV4-3 to TRBJ1-3; 10 positions agree with TRBD1. CDR3 sequence (DNA): TGCGCCAGCAGCCAGGGGGACAGGGGCTCAGGAAACACCATATATTTT. Its translation: CASSQGDRGSGNTIYF.